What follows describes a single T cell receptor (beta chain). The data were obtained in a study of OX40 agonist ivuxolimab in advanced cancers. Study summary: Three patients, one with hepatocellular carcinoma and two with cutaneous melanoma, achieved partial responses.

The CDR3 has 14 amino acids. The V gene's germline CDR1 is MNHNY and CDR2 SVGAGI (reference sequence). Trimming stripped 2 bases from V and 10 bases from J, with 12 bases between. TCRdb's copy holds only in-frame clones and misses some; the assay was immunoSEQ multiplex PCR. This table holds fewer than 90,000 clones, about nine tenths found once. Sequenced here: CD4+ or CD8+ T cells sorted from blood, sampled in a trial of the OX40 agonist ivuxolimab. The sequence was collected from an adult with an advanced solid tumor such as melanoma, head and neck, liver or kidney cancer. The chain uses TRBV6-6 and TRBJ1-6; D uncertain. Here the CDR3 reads CASSYRPPDSPLHF. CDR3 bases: TGTGCCAGCAGTTACCGGCCCCCGGACTCACCCCTCCACTTT.